Shown below are 23 T cell receptor beta chains from a single sample sequenced in a study of Ad26.COV2.S vaccination and SARS-CoV-2 variants. Treatment defined: about 20 received Ad26.COV2.S at low or high dose, single or two shots; 5 received placebo; per-sample allocation not given. The investigators took samples on day 63 after the first vaccine or placebo injection. Method: immunoSEQ multiplex PCR; TCRdb's copy keeps in-frame clones and lacks some. The sample lists more than 300,000 clones, more than 70% occurring once. The sequencing used peripheral blood, collected in a trial of Ad26.COV2.S vaccine versus placebo. The receptors were gathered from a person aged 18-65 years who received the Ad26.COV2.S COVID-19 vaccine or a placebo.

This chain uses TRBV5-4 with TRBJ1-4; no reliable D call. The CDR3 is 14 amino acids. Trimming shortened V by 3 bases and J by 6 bases, and 12 bases separated the two germline ends. In germline, CDR1 is SGHNT, CDR2 YYREEE (reference sequence). In nucleotides, the CDR3 is TGTGCCAGCAGCTCTGACCGGGCTTATGAAAAACTGTTTTTT. Translation gives CASSSDRAYEKLFF. Filled out from reference TRBV5-4 and TRBJ1-4, the complete variable domain reads ETGVTQSPTHLIKTRGQQVTLRCSSQSGHNTVSWYQQALGQGPQFIFQYYREEENGRGNFPPRFSGLQFPNYSSELNVNALELDDSALYLCASSSDRAYEKLFFGSGTQLSVL.

This clone was observed a single time. The V call is TRBV3-1 (or the pseudogene TRBV3-2), the J call TRBJ1-5; the match to TRBD1 covers 7 bases. The V gene end was trimmed by 2 bases and the J gene end by 6 bases; junction bases not matched to a gene: 4. The germline gives CDR1 LGHDT, CDR2 YNNKEL (reference sequence). This CDR3 contains 14 residues. The CDR3: CASSQSDRTQPQHF. DNA for the CDR3: TGTGCCAGCAGCCAATCGGACAGGACTCAGCCCCAGCATTTT.

The genes are TRBV6-5 and TRBJ1-4; D possibly corresponds to TRBD1 (5 bases). Germline V lookup: CDR1 MNHEY, CDR2 SVGAGI. The CDR3 is made up of 16 amino acids. The germline V and J ends were trimmed by 0 bases and 10 bases, with 18 bases remaining between them. CDR3: CASSYSLVGDEGKLFF. The CDR3 DNA reads as TGTGCCAGCAGTTACTCGCTAGTCGGGGACGAAGGAAAACTGTTTTTT.

This rearrangement joins TRBV20-1 to TRBJ1-5, with D possibly being TRBD1 (6 bases). Germline CDR1 reads DFQATT; CDR2 reads SNEGSKA (reference sequence). V lost 3 bases, J lost 2 bases, and 11 bases lay in between. There are 14 residues in the CDR3. This CDR3 reads CSASGGTGNQPQHF. The DNA for the CDR3 is TGCAGTGCTAGTGGGGGCACGGGCAATCAGCCCCAGCATTTT.

This rearrangement joins TRBV11-3 to TRBJ2-5, with a possible D match to TRBD2 (6 bases). Looked up from germline, CDR1 is SGHNT and CDR2 is YENEEA. Trimming cost V 6 bases and J 4 bases, with 12 bases left between them. The CDR3 consists of 13 residues. The CDR3 spells CASSRDFGETQYF. The CDR3 DNA is TGTGCCAGCAGTCGGGACTTTGGAGAGACCCAGTACTTC.

The V gene is TRBV7-3, the J gene TRBJ2-6, with D perhaps given as TRBD1 or TRBD2 (5 bases each). Trimming removed 4 bases from V and 4 bases from J, with 20 bases in between. The germline CDR1 and CDR2 sequences are SGHTA and FQGTGA. CDR3 length: 18 amino acids. In DNA, the CDR3 is TGTGCCAGCAGCTCCGGGTTGGGGGTGTTCCCCGGGGCCAACGTCCTGACTTTC. Its translation: CASSSGLGVFPGANVLTF. Together with reference TRBV7-3 and TRBJ2-6, the CDR3 gives the full variable domain: GAGVSQTPSNKVTEKGKYVELRCDPISGHTALYWYRQSLGQGPEFLIYFQGTGAADDSGLPNDRFFAVRPEGSVSTLKIQRTERGDSAVYLCASSSGLGVFPGANVLTFGAGSRLTVL.

The V and J genes are TRBV6-5 and TRBJ2-2; D unclear. The V and J ends lost 2 bases and 6 bases respectively, with 16 bases between them. This CDR3 is built from 16 residues. Germline assignment: CDR1 MNHEY and CDR2 SVGAGI. This chain's CDR3 is CASSYDFVFSPGELFF. The CDR3 DNA is TGTGCCAGCAGTTACGACTTTGTGTTCTCTCCCGGGGAGCTGTTTTTT.

This clone was detected only once. This chain links TRBV6-5 with TRBJ1-5; the D is unclear. V was pared by 8 bases and J by 8 bases, with 10 bases between. Germline CDR1 and CDR2: MNHEY and SVGAGI. The CDR3 has 11 amino acids. The CDR3 loop is CASGSYEPQHF. In nucleotides, the CDR3 is TGTGCCAGCGGGAGCTATGAGCCCCAGCATTTT.

This chain uses TRBV5-6 with TRBJ2-5; a weak D match, TRBD1 (6 bases). The CDR3 spans 16 residues. The V and J ends lost 4 bases and 4 bases respectively, with 20 bases between them. Germline V CDR1 and CDR2: SGHDT, YYEEEE. The CDR3 region is CASSANRAPLRETQYF. The CDR3 DNA sequence: TGTGCCAGCAGCGCGAACAGGGCCCCTCTTCGAGAGACCCAGTACTTC.

The chain employs TRBV6-5 and TRBJ1-1, with 10 nucleotides matching TRBD1. The CDR3 runs to 16 residues. CDR1 MNHEY and CDR2 SVGAGI come from the germline V gene. V shed 0 bases, J shed 1 base, and the junction held 2 bases outside the gene matches. The CDR3 is CASSYSRTGGNTEAFF. DNA for the CDR3: TGTGCCAGCAGTTACTCGAGGACAGGGGGGAACACTGAAGCTTTCTTT.

The chain combines TRBV7-9 with TRBJ1-1, with 7 bases that match TRBD1. The length of the CDR3 is 15 residues. J gave up 3 bases and V 4 bases, and 8 bases lay outside the gene matches. Per germline, CDR1 SEHNR and CDR2 FQNEAQ (reference sequence). The CDR3 is CASSWPGTVDTEAFF. CDR3 in DNA: TGTGCCAGCAGCTGGCCGGGGACAGTAGACACTGAAGCTTTCTTT.

This clone is a singleton in its sample. The chain recombines TRBV3-1 (or the pseudogene TRBV3-2) with TRBJ1-2; the D is unclear. Germline V gene sequence: CDR1 LGHDT, CDR2 YNNKEL (reference sequence). Trimming took off 3 bases at V and 6 bases at J, with 8 bases between the two ends. CDR3 length: 12 amino acids. CDR3 sequence (DNA): TGTGCCAGCAGCCATGGAGCGAATGGCTACACCTTC. Protein: CASSHGANGYTF.

Written as DNA, the CDR3 is TGTGCCAGCACCCTAAGGGGGGGACAGTACGATGAGCAGTTCTTC. Its translation is CASTLRGGQYDEQFF. The chain is built from TRBV6-5 and TRBJ2-1; D may correspond to TRBD1 or TRBD2 (7 bases each). The V end lost 7 bases, the J end lost 8 bases, and 21 bases lay between the germline ends. Per germline, CDR1 MNHEY and CDR2 SVGAGI. This CDR3 contains 15 residues.

Only one count was recorded for this clone. This chain links TRBV4-3 with TRBJ2-1, with 12 bases lining up with TRBD1. This CDR3 contains 15 residues. CDR1 is LGHNA, CDR2 YSLEER, per germline. The V segment lost 4 bases and the J segment 9 bases; nucleotides outside the gene matches: 7. The CDR3 DNA is TGCGCCAGCAGCCTCCGGGACAGGGGGCTTGTTGAGCAGTTCTTC. It codes for CASSLRDRGLVEQFF.

This chain uses TRBV7-3 with TRBJ2-7, with 9 bases lining up with TRBD1. The CDR3 totals 16 residues. Trimming removed 2 bases from V and 5 bases from J; junction bases left unmatched: 10. CDR1 and CDR2 (germline): SGHTA, FQGTGA. Here the CDR3 DNA reads TGTGCCAGCAGCTTAGACGGGGGGACAGGGAAGAACGAGCAGTACTTC. Its translation: CASSLDGGTGKNEQYF.

The chain joins TRBV5-1 to TRBJ2-5; possibly TRBD2 for D (6 bases). The CDR3 is 16 residues long. Germline CDR1 is SGHRS and CDR2 is YFSETQ. Trimming took 0 bases from V and 0 from J, leaving 12 bases between them. DNA for the CDR3: TGCGCCAGCAGCTTGGCCGCGACTAGAGACCAAGAGACCCAGTACTTC. This codes for CASSLAATRDQETQYF.

This rearrangement joins TRBV12-5 to TRBJ1-4, with TRBD1 identical over 7 bases. The junction had 9 bases not matched to a gene; V was cut back by 4 bases and J by 7 bases. Germline assignment: CDR1 LGHNT and CDR2 FRNRAP. The length of the CDR3 is 15 residues. CDR3 amino acids: CASGSPGTEGEKLFF. The CDR3 nucleotides are TGTGCTAGTGGTTCACCCGGGACAGAAGGTGAAAAACTGTTTTTT.

This chain connects TRBV6-6 to TRBJ1-3; TRBD1 is a possible D gene (5 bases). This CDR3 has 16 residues. Germline V CDR1 and CDR2: MNHNY, SVGAGI (reference sequence). Trimming removed 0 bases from V and 1 base from J, with 10 bases in between. The chain's CDR3 is CASSYSGRDSGNTIYF. DNA for the CDR3: TGTGCCAGCAGTTACTCGGGCAGGGATTCTGGAAACACCATATATTTT.

The chain recombines TRBV18 with TRBJ1-1; 11 bases are shared with TRBD1. Trimming at V came to 2 bases and at J to 1 base, leaving 12 bases not matched to a gene. The germline CDR1 and CDR2 sequences are KGHSH and LQKENI. CDR3 size: 19 residues. In nucleotides, the CDR3 is TGTGCCAGCTCACCATCTCAGAAACGGACAGGGGGCTGGAACACTGAAGCTTTCTTT. This translates into CASSPSQKRTGGWNTEAFF.

This chain connects TRBV11-2 to TRBJ1-1; D not resolved. Germline V gives CDR1 SGHAT, CDR2 FQNNGV. The CDR3 has 14 amino acids. The V end was cut by 5 bases, the J end by 3 bases, with 13 bases between. The DNA for the CDR3 is TGTGCCAGCAGCAAGCAGGTTGGATACACTGAAGCTTTCTTT. Amino acid sequence: CASSKQVGYTEAFF.

The count of this clone is one. V gene TRBV7-2 combines with J gene TRBJ1-2, with D hard to call. The germline CDR1 and CDR2 sequences are SGHTA and FQGNSA. There are 13 residues in the CDR3. Trimming removed 3 bases from V and 0 bases from J, with 5 bases in between. DNA for the CDR3: TGTGCCAGCAGCTTGAGAACTAACTATGGCTACACCTTC. This sequence encodes CASSLRTNYGYTF.

V usage is TRBV6-2 or TRBV6-3 and J usage is TRBJ1-5; D is possibly TRBD1 (6 bases). V gave up 5 bases and J gave up 9 bases, with 17 bases separating them. This CDR3 contains 14 residues. Germline assignment: CDR1 MNHEY and CDR2 SVGEGT. CDR3 nucleotides: TGTGCCAGCAGTACCGGACAGCCCCGCGGGCCCCAGCATTTT. This translates into CASSTGQPRGPQHF.

The gene calls are TRBV7-2 and TRBJ2-5; 8 nucleotides align to TRBD2. Germline loops: CDR1 SGHTA, CDR2 FQGNSA. V lost 2 bases, J lost 2 bases, and 4 bases stayed unmatched. The CDR3 covers 15 residues. CDR3 residues: CASSLQAGEQETQYF. CDR3 nucleotides: TGTGCCAGCAGCTTACAAGCGGGGGAGCAAGAGACCCAGTACTTC.